This T cell receptor beta chain was documented in a study of cytomegalovirus exposure and HLA in healthy donors. Overall study findings and caveats: It has been reported that TCR beta sequences accurately predicted the HLA-A and HLA-B alleles of most subjects. Under in vitro conditions, three CMV-associated chains were confirmed as specific for CMV antigens.

Of note for this clone: Its target is unknown.

This PCR relied on a set of 60 Vbeta primers and 13 Jbeta primers. Profiled with immunoSEQ multiplex PCR; TCRdb holds only in-frame clones, not every one. Of over 75,000 clones listed, around nine tenths are singletons. V was pared by 4 bases and J by 5 bases, with 7 bases of the junction left unmatched. This CDR3 comprises 15 residues. CDR1 LGHNA and CDR2 YNFKEQ come from the germline V gene. The TCR comes from a man younger than 40 in good health and CMV-seropositive. The chain combines TRBV4-2 with TRBJ2-1, with TRBD2 matching 8 bases. The sequenced sample was PBMCs. CDR3 sequence: CASSPSGSRDNEQFF. CDR3 coding DNA: TGTGCCAGCAGCCCGAGCGGGAGTAGGGACAATGAGCAGTTCTTC.